The next 6 T cell receptor beta chains were all read from a single sample in a study of CD8 T cell repertoires and HIV-1 epitope variants. Their target antigens are unknown. The protocol was immunoSEQ multiplex PCR, while the TCRdb copy is restricted to in-frame clones and leaves out a portion. The data hold around 3,700 clones, with 65% to 80% observed a single time. The source material was cultured CD8+ T cells derived from PBMCs. The source of these receptors is a male donor with HIV.

This clone was counted a few times. The chain links TRBV28 to TRBJ1-1, with D maybe TRBD1 (6 bases). Per germline, CDR1 MDHEN and CDR2 SYDVKM. V was shortened by 7 bases and J by 4 bases, with 16 bases between the two germline ends. The CDR3 contains 14 residues. The CDR3 DNA reads TGTGCCAGCACCCGGGATAGGGGGGGCACTGAAGCTTTCTTT. Protein product: CASTRDRGGTEAFF.

This chain joins TRBV6-5 and TRBJ2-1; 9 nucleotides align to TRBD2. Germline lookup yields CDR1 MNHEY and CDR2 SVGAGI. The CDR3 sequence is 16 residues long. The ends lost 0 bases at V and 5 bases at J; junction bases unmatched: 5. CDR3: CASSYSPSGENNEQFF. The CDR3 DNA reads TGTGCCAGCAGTTACTCCCCTAGCGGGGAGAACAATGAGCAGTTCTTC.

The gene calls are TRBV7-2 and TRBJ1-6, with 12 nucleotides matching TRBD1. The V segment lost 5 bases and the J segment 7 bases; nucleotides outside the gene matches: 3. This CDR3 spans 15 amino acids. Germline CDR1 is SGHTA and CDR2 is FQGNSA. The CDR3 nucleotides are TGTGCCAGCAGCCGGGGGACAGGGGGCAATTCACCCCTCCACTTT. Residues: CASSRGTGGNSPLHF.

This clone was seen more than once but under ten times. The CDR3 sequence is CASSLGEKLFF. The DNA for the CDR3 is TGCGCCAGCAGCTTGGGGGAAAAACTGTTTTTT. The V and J genes are TRBV5-1 and TRBJ1-4; D call uncertain. Germline loops: CDR1 SGHRS, CDR2 YFSETQ. Trimming left V 0 bases short and J 8 bases short, with 2 bases between. The CDR3 extends over 11 amino acids.

This rearrangement joins TRBV28 to TRBJ2-7; the D is unclear. The CDR3 has 13 amino acids. In germline, CDR1 is MDHEN, CDR2 SYDVKM. The V end lost 1 base, the J end lost 0 bases, and 4 bases lay between the germline ends. CDR3 protein: CASSLYGSYEQYF. CDR3 DNA: TGTGCCAGCAGTTTATACGGCTCCTACGAGCAGTACTTC. Full variable domain (rest looked up from reference TRBV28 and TRBJ2-7): DVKVTQSSRYLVKRTGEKVFLECVQDMDHENMFWYRQDPGLGLRLIYFSYDVKMKEKGDIPEGYSVSREKKERFSLILESASTNQTSMYLCASSLYGSYEQYFGPGTRLTVT.

The chain couples TRBV27 to TRBJ1-5; 7 nucleotides line up with TRBD1. The CDR3 has 15 residues. Germline CDR1 MNHEY, CDR2 SMNVEV (reference sequence). V shed 5 bases and J 3 bases; nucleotides not matched to a gene: 7. CDR3: CASSPDRVYNQPQHF. The CDR3 DNA follows: TGTGCCAGCAGTCCCGACAGGGTGTACAATCAGCCCCAGCATTTT.